This TCR beta chain came from a study of graft-versus-host responses after intestinal transplantation. About the research overall: The study gave all recipients anti-thymocyte globulin induction, then tacrolimus and steroids for roughly 3 years. General study points: Maximum circulating GvH clone levels tracked with early post-transplant HvG decreases. Within the allografts of patients who had graft-donor T cell macrochimerism, graft-versus-host to host-versus-graft clonal ratios were high. Recipient marrow contained GvH clones, some of which appeared first in ileum or blood.

The repertoire was sequenced with immunoSEQ multiplex PCR; TCRdb's copy has only in-frame clones and lacks some. The top ten hold around 0.15% of the sample, which has under 150,000 clones, around nine tenths seen once. This CDR3 region has 14 residues. With regard to this clone: Its antigen is currently unknown.

The V gene is TRBV21-1, the J gene TRBJ1-5; TRBD1, the table's D call, lacks a check against the DNA. TRBV21-1 corresponds to a pseudogene. The TCR originated in a human donor who received an intestinal transplant. The source was unstimulated CD4+ T cells sorted from spleen or lymph node cells, collected before intestinal transplant. CDR3 amino acids: CASLTGESNQPQHF. For the CDR3, the DNA is TGTGCCAGCTTGACAGGGGAGAGCAATCAGCCCCAGCATTTT.